The 15 T cell receptor beta chains listed next were all sequenced from one sample in a study of CD8 T cells in Susac syndrome. A quantity of about 0.5 to 1 ug RNA underwent reverse transcription using random hexamers. Each CDR3 protein is one row after TCRdb ran MiXCR on the immunoSEQ multiplex PCR reads. Here the sample spans more than 130,000 distinct CDR3 sequences, 94% being singletons. Sequencing was done on a sample of CD8+ T cells from PBMCs. All receptors derive from a human donor in good health.

The chain is built from TRBV20-1 and TRBJ2-3, with D unresolved. Germline V gene lookup returns CDR1 DFQATT and CDR2 SNEGSKA (reference sequence). The ends were cut back, 2 bases at V and 2 bases at J, with 8 bases in the middle. The CDR3 sequence is 13 residues long. DNA of the CDR3: TGCAGTGCTAGACCCTTGAACACAGATACGCAGTATTTT. Amino acid sequence: CSARPLNTDTQYF.

The chain combines TRBV7-2 with TRBJ2-7; TRBD2 agrees at 7 bases. V was clipped by 1 base and J by 2 bases; unmatched bases: 5. CDR1 and CDR2 from the germline V gene are SGHTA and FQGNSA. CDR3 length: 15 amino acids. The CDR3 DNA reads TGTGCCAGCAGCTTAGAACTAGCGCCTCCCTACGAGCAGTACTTC. It translates to CASSLELAPPYEQYF.

CDR3 amino acids: CASSLVPNQAFF. As DNA, the CDR3 is TGTGCCAGCAGTTTGGTCCCGAACCAAGCTTTCTTT. This chain connects TRBV28 to TRBJ1-1; D unresolved. Trimming removed 3 bases at V and 9 bases at J, with 11 bases between. Germline lookup yields CDR1 MDHEN and CDR2 SYDVKM. This CDR3 spans 12 amino acids.

The chain recombines TRBV5-1 with TRBJ2-3; TRBD2 is a possible D gene (6 bases). This CDR3 is 16 amino acids long. Per germline, CDR1 SGHRS and CDR2 YFSETQ. Trimming removed 2 bases at V and 4 bases at J, with 17 bases between. The CDR3 loop is CASSFRPGAGPDTQYF. CDR3 nucleotide sequence: TGCGCCAGCAGCTTCCGGCCGGGAGCCGGCCCAGATACGCAGTATTTT.

V and J are TRBV27 and TRBJ1-1, with TRBD1 as a possible D gene (6 bases). Germline loops: CDR1 MNHEY, CDR2 SMNVEV (reference sequence). The CDR3 spans 13 residues. Trimming cost V 4 bases and J 8 bases, with 14 bases left between them. CDR3 loop: CASSSTRTAEAFF. CDR3 nucleotides: TGTGCCAGCAGTTCCACCCGGACAGCGGAAGCTTTCTTT.

J is TRBJ2-1 and V is TRBV28; tentative D call: TRBD1 (6 bases). The CDR3 is 14 residues long. V shed 3 bases and J shed 9 bases, with 15 bases lying between them. The germline V gene encodes CDR1 MDHEN and CDR2 SYDVKM. This CDR3 is CASSFPTGRGEQFF. CDR3 DNA sequence: TGTGCCAGCAGTTTCCCAACAGGGAGAGGTGAGCAGTTCTTC.

The chain links TRBV30 to TRBJ2-3; 7 bases fit TRBD2. Germline loops: CDR1 GTSNPN, CDR2 SVGIG (reference sequence). Trimming cost V 4 bases and J 3 bases; bases outside gene matches: 13. The CDR3 extends over 16 amino acids. CDR3 nucleotides: TGTGCCTGGAACCAAGTGACTAGCCCAAAGACAGATACGCAGTATTTT. It encodes CAWNQVTSPKTDTQYF. The variable domain in full, with the rest retrieved from reference TRBV30 and TRBJ2-3, is SQTIHQWPATLVQPVGSPLSLECTVEGTSNPNLYWYRQAAGRGLQLLFYSVGIGQISSEVPQNLSASRPQDRQFILSSKKLLLSDSGFYLCAWNQVTSPKTDTQYFGPGTRLTVL.

The V gene is TRBV20-1, the J gene TRBJ2-7; the D gene is possibly TRBD2 (6 bases). Trimming removed 3 bases at V and 3 bases at J, with 21 bases between. The CDR3 sequence is 16 residues long. Germline-derived CDR1 and CDR2 are DFQATT and SNEGSKA (reference sequence). CDR3 sequence (DNA): TGCAGTGCTAGCCGATCCGGCAGGGAGGTATTCTACGAGCAGTACTTC. Translating it yields CSASRSGREVFYEQYF.

This clonotype was detected only once. V is TRBV7-6 and J is TRBJ2-3, with D possibly TRBD2 on 6 matching bases. V lost 1 base to trimming and J lost 2 bases, with 10 bases between them. Germline-derived CDR1 and CDR2 are SGHVS and FNYEAQ. The CDR3 runs 15 residues. The CDR3 DNA follows: TGTGCCAGCAGCTTAGAAGCGGACTACACAGATACGCAGTATTTT. Translation gives CASSLEADYTDTQYF. The whole variable domain, filled in from reference TRBV7-6 and TRBJ2-3, reads GAGVSQSPRYKVTKRGQDVALRCDPISGHVSLYWYRQALGQGPEFLTYFNYEAQQDKSGLPNDRFSAERPEGSISTLTIQRTEQRDSAMYRCASSLEADYTDTQYFGPGTRLTVL.

The V and J genes are TRBV21-1 and TRBJ2-1; the table names TRBD1, a call not compared with the DNA. TRBV21-1 is termed a pseudogene. This CDR3 is built from 15 residues. The CDR3 bases are TGTGCCAGCACCACAATGTGGGGAGAAGGGGATGAGCAGTTCTTC. Translation: CASTTMWGEGDEQFF.

The chain has TRBV11-2 and TRBJ2-5; TRBD1 matches at 10 bases. V gave up 9 bases and J gave up 2 bases; unmatched junction bases: 12. Germline V lookup: CDR1 SGHAT, CDR2 FQNNGV. The CDR3 contains 16 residues. CDR3 bases: TGTGCCAGTGCCGGGACAGGGGACTTTAGACAAGAGACCCAGTACTTC. This gives the protein CASAGTGDFRQETQYF.

The rearrangement links TRBV4-2 to TRBJ1-2; D is perhaps TRBD1 (5 bases). From germline, CDR1 is LGHNA and CDR2 YNFKEQ. V was shortened by 5 bases and J by 1 base, with 14 bases between the two germline ends. The CDR3 consists of 15 residues. CDR3 bases: TGTGCCAGCAGCGATTTGACCAGGGATAACTATGGCTACACCTTC. Protein: CASSDLTRDNYGYTF.

CDR3 coding DNA: TGTGCCAGCAGCTTAGTCGGGGGCACAGATACGCAGTATTTT. Amino acid sequence: CASSLVGGTDTQYF. V is TRBV7-2 and J is TRBJ2-3; tentative D call: TRBD2 (5 bases). CDR1 is SGHTA and CDR2 is FQGNSA in the germline V gene. The V end lost 1 base, the J end lost 1 base, and 6 bases lay between the germline ends. The CDR3 is made up of 14 amino acids. The variable domain in full, completed from reference TRBV7-2 and TRBJ2-3, reads GAGVSQSPSNKVTEKGKDVELRCDPISGHTALYWYRQSLGQGLEFLIYFQGNSAPDKSGLPSDRFSAERTGGSVSTLTIQRTQQEDSAVYLCASSLVGGTDTQYFGPGTRLTVL.

CDR3 sequence: CASSIVLRSSAGYTF. In DNA, the CDR3 is TGTGCCAGTAGTATAGTGCTGAGGAGTTCAGCTGGCTACACCTTC. The chain recombines TRBV19 with TRBJ1-2; no clear D gene. CDR1 LNHDA and CDR2 SQIVND come from the germline V gene (reference sequence). V lost 1 base and J 7 bases, leaving 16 bases between the germline ends. The CDR3 runs to 15 residues. The full variable domain, rest sourced from reference TRBV19 and TRBJ1-2, is DGGITQSPKYLFRKEGQNVTLSCEQNLNHDAMYWYRQDPGQGLRLIYYSQIVNDFQKGDIAEGYSVSREKKESFPLTVTSAQKNPTAFYLCASSIVLRSSAGYTFGSGTRLTVV.

The chain links TRBV28 to TRBJ1-2; 9 bases fit TRBD1. V shed 5 bases, J shed 4 bases, and the junction held 17 bases outside the gene matches. The CDR3 is 18 amino acids. CDR1 and CDR2 (germline): MDHEN, SYDVKM. The CDR3 sequence: CASSAQRDRALSGYGYTF. The CDR3 DNA reads TGTGCCAGCAGTGCCCAAAGGGACAGGGCTTTGTCGGGCTATGGCTACACCTTC.